This record looks at one T cell receptor beta chain sequence and its context. No antigen is known for it. V was clipped by 3 bases and J by 5 bases, with 12 bases between them. Germline V CDR1 and CDR2: KGHSH, LQKENI. The CDR3 length is 14 residues. The sample comes from a study of human T cells and chemical hapten exposure. General observations from the study: With DPC sensitization, TCRs exceeding 1 in 1000 frequency showed no change.

In the library, unique molecular identifiers were attached to individual cDNA molecules. TCRdb re-called the reads through MiXCR, storing one row per CDR3 protein. The sample contains 95,000 to 150,000 distinct CDR3 sequences, over 7.5% of which appear only once. The total RNA was obtained from whole blood that was not fractionated. This receptor was taken from a human donor in good health. Some clones in this sample may be carry-over from other donors' samples. This chain connects TRBV18 to TRBJ2-3, with TRBD1 as a possible D gene (6 bases). The source material was whole blood. The CDR3 DNA follows: TGTGCCAGCTCACCCCCAGGGGTGGGAGATACGCAGTATTTT. Its protein product is CASSPPGVGDTQYF.